This T cell receptor (beta chain) was recovered during a study of blood T cell repertoires in COVID-19. About the research overall: Researchers got acute and convalescent COVID-19 samples from the United States, Italy and Spain. T cells, B-cell-depleted T cells, or PBMCs provided the cDNA or gDNA that served as material.

V was shortened by 0 bases and J by 0 bases, with 11 bases between the two germline ends. CDR1 is LGHNA, CDR2 YNFKEQ, per germline. CDR3 length: 17 residues. Per the original methods: Nucleated cell number was recorded as an estimate derived from reference gene primer amplification. The data were produced by immunoSEQ multiplex PCR, yet TCRdb's version contains in-frame clones alone and is incomplete. V and J calls and clone size are copied from that table; D and trimming were computed from the DNA. The sample lists 90,000 to 130,000 clones; approximately 88% were seen once. The TCR was taken from a woman in her 70s with acute or convalescent COVID-19. This sequence joins TRBV4-2 and TRBJ1-4; D is ambiguous. Sequenced input: peripheral blood. The CDR3 protein is CASSQDLNSATNEKLFF. CDR3 DNA: TGTGCCAGCAGCCAAGATCTAAACTCCGCAACTAATGAAAAACTGTTTTTT.